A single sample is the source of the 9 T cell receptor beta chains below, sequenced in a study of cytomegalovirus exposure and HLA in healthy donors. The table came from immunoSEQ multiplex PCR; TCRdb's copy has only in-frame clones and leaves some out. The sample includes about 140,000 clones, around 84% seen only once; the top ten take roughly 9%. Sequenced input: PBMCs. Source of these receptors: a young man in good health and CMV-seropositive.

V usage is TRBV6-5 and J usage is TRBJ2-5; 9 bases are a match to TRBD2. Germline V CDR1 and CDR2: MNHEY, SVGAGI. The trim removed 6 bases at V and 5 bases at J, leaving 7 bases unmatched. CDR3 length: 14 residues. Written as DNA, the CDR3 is TGTGCCAGCAGAACAGGACTAGCGCTGGAGACCCAGTACTTC. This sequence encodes CASRTGLALETQYF.

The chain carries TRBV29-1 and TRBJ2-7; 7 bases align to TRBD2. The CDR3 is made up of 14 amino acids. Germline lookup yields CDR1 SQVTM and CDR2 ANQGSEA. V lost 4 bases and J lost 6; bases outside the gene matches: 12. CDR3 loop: CSVAGQGGTAEQYF. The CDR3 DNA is TGCAGCGTTGCCGGGCAGGGAGGGACGGCCGAGCAGTACTTC.

The CDR3: CASSLASGGYSSYNEQFF. CDR3 bases: TGTGCCAGCAGCTTAGCTTCTGGAGGGTATAGCTCCTACAATGAGCAGTTCTTC. This chain uses TRBV7-8 with TRBJ2-1; D may be TRBD2 (6 bases). V was shortened by 0 bases and J by 0 bases, with 15 bases between the two germline ends. The CDR3 has 18 residues. Looked up from germline, CDR1 is SGHVS and CDR2 is FQNEAQ.

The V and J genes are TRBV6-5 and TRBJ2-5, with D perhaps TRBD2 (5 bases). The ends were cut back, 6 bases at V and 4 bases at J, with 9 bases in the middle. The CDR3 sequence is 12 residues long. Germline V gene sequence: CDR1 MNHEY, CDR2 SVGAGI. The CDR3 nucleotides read TGTGCCAGCAGCGGGGTGGGAGAGACCCAGTACTTC. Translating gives CASSGVGETQYF.

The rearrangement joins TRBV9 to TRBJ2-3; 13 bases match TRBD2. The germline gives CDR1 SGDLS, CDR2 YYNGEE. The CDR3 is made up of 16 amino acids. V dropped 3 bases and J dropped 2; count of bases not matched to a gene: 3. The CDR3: CASSELAGGHTDTQYF. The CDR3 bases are TGTGCCAGCAGCGAACTAGCGGGGGGGCACACAGATACGCAGTATTTT. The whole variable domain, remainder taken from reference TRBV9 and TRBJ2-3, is DSGVTQTPKHLITATGQRVTLRCSPRSGDLSVYWYQQSLDQGLQFLIQYYNGEERAKGNILERFSAQQFPDLHSELNLSSLELGDSALYFCASSELAGGHTDTQYFGPGTRLTVL.

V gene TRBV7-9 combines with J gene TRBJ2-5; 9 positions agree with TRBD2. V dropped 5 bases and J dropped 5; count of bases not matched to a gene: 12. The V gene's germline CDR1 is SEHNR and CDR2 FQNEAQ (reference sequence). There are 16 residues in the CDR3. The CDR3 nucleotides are TGTGCCAGCAGCGTTAGCGGCGGGAGGGCTGGGGAGACCCAGTACTTC. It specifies CASSVSGGRAGETQYF.

CDR3 sequence: CASSPLIGSSDGYTF. CDR3 DNA: TGTGCCAGCTCACCACTAATCGGTTCTTCGGATGGCTACACCTTC. The chain recombines TRBV18 with TRBJ1-2; D call uncertain. Germline values: CDR1 KGHSH, CDR2 LQKENI. V lost 1 base and J 6 bases, leaving 15 bases between the germline ends. The CDR3 spans 15 residues.

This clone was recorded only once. The CDR3 region is CASSDSSSYNEQFF. The CDR3 DNA reads as TGTGCCAGCAGTGACTCTAGCTCCTACAATGAGCAGTTCTTC. The genes are TRBV2 and TRBJ2-1; D gene uncertain. CDR3 length equals 14 residues. The germline V and J ends were trimmed by 3 bases and 0 bases, with 6 bases remaining between them. From germline, CDR1 is SNHLY and CDR2 FYNNEI.

CDR3 DNA sequence: TGTGCCAGCAGCGTGACTAGCAGAGAGACCCAGTACTTC. It yields the protein CASSVTSRETQYF. The rearrangement links TRBV7-7 to TRBJ2-5; 7 bases match TRBD2. Losses at the gene ends were 5 bases for V and 4 bases for J; bases not matched to a gene: 4. In germline, CDR1 is SSHAT, CDR2 FNYEAQ (reference sequence). This CDR3 is built from 13 residues.